The entry that follows covers one T cell receptor beta chain sequence. Its antigen is not known. The data stem from a study of cytomegalovirus exposure and HLA in healthy donors. Trimming took off 2 bases at V and 9 bases at J, with 11 bases between the two ends. Per germline, CDR1 MNHEY and CDR2 SVGAGI. The CDR3 runs 13 residues. PCR primers comprised 60 Vbeta and 13 Jbeta primers. The repertoire was sequenced with immunoSEQ multiplex PCR; TCRdb's copy has only in-frame clones and lacks some. Altogether roughly 100,000 clones are present, approximately 69% being singletons, with the ten largest covering roughly 21%. General observations from the study: Available immune exposure information covered CMV serostatus only. Among the CMV-associated chains, three were confirmed in vitro as specific for CMV antigens. Generally TCR sequences proved uncommon, though certain public TCRs appeared in numerous donors.

The chain recombines TRBV6-5 with TRBJ1-5; D is uncertain. This receptor was identified in a woman between 45 and 60 years old in good health and CMV-seropositive. Sequencing was performed on PBMCs. CDR3 protein: CASSYVAEGPQHF. DNA for the CDR3: TGTGCCAGCAGTTACGTGGCGGAGGGGCCCCAGCATTTT.